This entry is about one TCR beta chain. The data were taken from a study of blood T cell repertoires in COVID-19. Assay: immunoSEQ multiplex PCR; the TCRdb copy retains only in-frame clones and omits some. The data contain over 200,000 clones, roughly nine tenths of them singletons. This CDR3 is built from 17 residues. The germline V and J ends were trimmed by 0 bases and 0 bases, with 13 bases remaining between them. The germline V gene encodes CDR1 SGDLS and CDR2 YYNGEE. The material sequenced was PBMCs or T cells enriched from blood (not recorded which). V is TRBV9 and J is TRBJ1-3; TRBD1 is a possible D gene (5 bases). This receptor was taken from a human donor in a cohort exposed to, infected with or recovered from COVID-19 (not recorded which). The donor label of this sample is uncertain. The CDR3 nucleotides read TGTGCCAGCAGCGTAGACCCCCGGGGGAGCTCTGGAAACACCATATATTTT. Its translation: CASSVDPRGSSGNTIYF.